The clone carrying this T cell receptor (beta chain) was counted between two and nine times. Germline is not matched at one junction end, which may reflect a read error. The source of the sample is a study of type 1 regulatory T cells. Study-wide context: T-allo10 is an in vitro-generated, Tr1-enriched CD4 T cell product specific for alloantigen.

CDR3 length: 15 residues. Germline V CDR1 and CDR2: SEHNR, FQNEAQ (reference sequence). TCRdb reanalysed the reads using MiXCR and keeps one entry per CDR3 protein. Of some 89,000 distinct CDR3 sequences in the sample, around a third were seen once. Sample: CD4+ T cells, either the whole sample or a sorted fraction (not recorded which). V usage is TRBV7-9 and J usage is TRBJ1-1; the match to TRBD1 covers 7 bases. The clonotype originates from a human donor in good health. This CDR3 reads CASRLGTATNTEAFF. CDR3 DNA sequence: TGTGCCAGCAGGTTAGGGACAGCCACGAACACTGAAGCTTTCTTT.